This T cell receptor beta chain was captured in a study of T cell responses to AZD1222 COVID-19 vaccine. The CDR3 runs 12 residues. Germline loops: CDR1 SEHNR, CDR2 FQNEAQ (reference sequence). Deletions cut 2 bases from V and 3 bases from J, with 4 bases between. TCRdb keeps only in-frame clones here, not all; method: immunoSEQ multiplex PCR. This sample has around 130,000 clones, with roughly 90% found just once. This TCR was sampled from an adult who received the AZD1222 COVID-19 vaccine. Sequences were derived from peripheral blood, sampled 28 days after the second AZD1222 dose. This chain uses TRBV7-9 with TRBJ1-1, with no clear D. CDR3 coding DNA: TGTGCCAGCAGCTTACAGGACACTGAAGCTTTCTTT. Encoded protein: CASSLQDTEAFF.